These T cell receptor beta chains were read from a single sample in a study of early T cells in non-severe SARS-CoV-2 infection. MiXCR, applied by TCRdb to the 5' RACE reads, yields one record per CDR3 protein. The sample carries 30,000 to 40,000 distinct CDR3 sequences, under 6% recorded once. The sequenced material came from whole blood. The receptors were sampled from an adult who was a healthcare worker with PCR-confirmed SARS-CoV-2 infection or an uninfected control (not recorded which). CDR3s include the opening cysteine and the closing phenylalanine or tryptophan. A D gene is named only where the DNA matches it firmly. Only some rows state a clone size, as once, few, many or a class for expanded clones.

CDR3aa: CASSPAGSTHGYTF
CDR3nt: TGTGCCAGCAGCCCGGCTGGCTCCACACATGGCTACACCTTC
j_gene: TRBJ1-2
d_gene: -
abundance: few
v_gene: TRBV7-2

CDR3aa: CASSQGNSGGAGTQYF
CDR3nt: TGTGCCAGCAGCCAGGGAAATAGCGGGGGGGCTGGGACCCAGTACTTC
j_gene: TRBJ2-5
d_gene: TRBD2
abundance: -
v_gene: TRBV3-1

CDR3aa: CAISDTGGTKNIQYF
CDR3nt: TGTGCCATCAGTGACACAGGGGGTACCAAAAACATTCAGTACTTC
j_gene: TRBJ2-4
d_gene: TRBD1
abundance: many
v_gene: TRBV10-3

CDR3aa: CSVEDPRGGLGYEQYF
CDR3nt: TGCAGCGTTGAAGATCCAAGGGGGGGACTAGGCTACGAGCAGTACTTC
j_gene: TRBJ2-7
d_gene: TRBD2
abundance: medium-sized
v_gene: TRBV29-1

CDR3aa: CASSLGKQGDYGYTF
CDR3nt: TGCGCCAGCAGCTTGGGGAAACAGGGTGACTATGGCTACACCTTC
j_gene: TRBJ1-2
d_gene: -
abundance: many
v_gene: TRBV5-1

CDR3aa: CASMMVGTSTDTQYF
CDR3nt: TGTGCCAGCATGATGGTGGGTACCAGCACAGATACGCAGTATTTT
j_gene: TRBJ2-3
d_gene: -
abundance: many
v_gene: TRBV2

CDR3aa: CASSPDERGGNEQFF
CDR3nt: TGTGCCAGCAGTCCCGATGAGCGGGGGGGCAATGAGCAGTTCTTC
j_gene: TRBJ2-1
d_gene: TRBD2
abundance: -
v_gene: TRBV6-5

CDR3aa: CALAQTLWGYTF
CDR3nt: TGTGCCTTAGCACAAACCCTATGGGGCTACACCTTC
j_gene: TRBJ1-2
d_gene: -
abundance: many
v_gene: TRBV6-4

CDR3aa: CAGSPGTEGTEAFF
CDR3nt: TGTGCCGGCTCACCAGGAACTGAGGGAACTGAAGCTTTCTTT
j_gene: TRBJ1-1
d_gene: -
abundance: -
v_gene: TRBV18

CDR3aa: CASSMTGIAETDTQYF
CDR3nt: TGTGCCAGCAGCATGACAGGGATAGCGGAAACAGATACGCAGTATTTT
j_gene: TRBJ2-3
d_gene: -
abundance: -
v_gene: TRBV9

CDR3aa: CASSPRDPPDNEQFF
CDR3nt: TGTGCCAGCAGCCCGCGGGACCCCCCGGACAATGAGCAGTTCTTC
j_gene: TRBJ2-1
d_gene: -
abundance: many
v_gene: TRBV3-1

CDR3aa: CASSHRQSETQYF
CDR3nt: TGCGCCAGCAGCCATCGACAGTCTGAGACCCAGTACTTC
j_gene: TRBJ2-5
d_gene: -
abundance: few
v_gene: TRBV4-3

CDR3aa: CASSPPAGRTLTQYF
CDR3nt: TGTGCCAGCAGCCCACCCGCAGGGCGGACTTTGACGCAGTATTTT
j_gene: TRBJ2-3
d_gene: -
abundance: many
v_gene: TRBV14

CDR3aa: CASSQVDTQYF
CDR3nt: TGTGCCAGCAGCCAAGTTGATACGCAGTATTTT
j_gene: TRBJ2-3
d_gene: -
abundance: few
v_gene: TRBV14

CDR3aa: CASSLERGLHQPQHF
CDR3nt: TGTGCCAGCAGCCTAGAAAGGGGCCTGCATCAGCCCCAGCATTTT
j_gene: TRBJ1-5
d_gene: -
abundance: many
v_gene: TRBV7-2

CDR3aa: CASSPLKGGAPYEQFF
CDR3nt: TGTGCCAGCAGCCCCCTCAAGGGGGGGGCCCCGTATGAGCAGTTCTTC
j_gene: TRBJ2-1
d_gene: -
abundance: few
v_gene: TRBV7-2

CDR3aa: CASSDSHSNQPQHF
CDR3nt: TGTGCCAGCAGTGACAGTCATAGCAATCAGCCCCAGCATTTT
j_gene: TRBJ1-5
d_gene: -
abundance: few
v_gene: TRBV2

CDR3aa: CASQGGNTIYF
CDR3nt: TGTGCCAGCCAGGGAGGAAACACCATATATTTT
j_gene: TRBJ1-3
d_gene: -
abundance: few
v_gene: TRBV9

CDR3aa: CASSLAGTSSF
CDR3nt: TGTGCCAGCAGCTTAGCCGGGACAAGTAGCTTC
j_gene: TRBJ2-5
d_gene: -
abundance: few
v_gene: TRBV7-8

CDR3aa: CASSLDPGGTQYF
CDR3nt: TGTGCCAGCAGTCTTGATCCCGGAGGGACCCAGTACTTC
j_gene: TRBJ2-5
d_gene: -
abundance: -
v_gene: TRBV12-3/TRBV12-4

CDR3aa: CASSERPGNPTGELFF
CDR3nt: TGTGCCAGCAGTGAACGGCCGGGAAACCCCACCGGGGAGCTGTTTTTT
j_gene: TRBJ2-2
d_gene: -
abundance: few
v_gene: TRBV2

CDR3aa: CASSYMGAGANVLTF
CDR3nt: TGTGCCAGCAGTTACATGGGGGCTGGGGCCAACGTCCTGACTTTC
j_gene: TRBJ2-6
d_gene: -
abundance: many
v_gene: TRBV6-2/TRBV6-3

CDR3aa: CASSQRGSGTSGYEQYF
CDR3nt: TGCGCCAGCAGCCAAAGGGGGTCCGGGACTAGCGGCTACGAGCAGTACTTC
j_gene: TRBJ2-7
d_gene: TRBD2
abundance: many
v_gene: TRBV4-1

CDR3aa: CASSLVGGGGSYNEQFF
CDR3nt: TGTGCCAGCAGCTTAGTTGGTGGGGGCGGATCCTACAATGAGCAGTTCTTC
j_gene: TRBJ2-1
d_gene: -
abundance: many
v_gene: TRBV7-2

CDR3aa: CASSLIGGPLPLSYNEQFF
CDR3nt: TGCGCCAGCAGCCTGATCGGGGGGCCCCTGCCCCTCTCCTACAATGAGCAGTTCTTC
j_gene: TRBJ2-1
d_gene: -
abundance: many
v_gene: TRBV4-1

CDR3aa: CASSSFDGNTEAFF
CDR3nt: TGTGCCAGCAGCTCCTTTGACGGTAACACTGAAGCTTTCTTT
j_gene: TRBJ1-1
d_gene: -
abundance: few
v_gene: TRBV9

CDR3aa: CASSSVGGERFF
CDR3nt: TGTGCCAGCAGTTCAGTGGGGGGCGAACGGTTCTTC
j_gene: TRBJ2-1
d_gene: -
abundance: many
v_gene: TRBV28

CDR3aa: CASSLVGAQPKYNSPLHF
CDR3nt: TGTGCCAGCAGCCTCGTAGGGGCACAGCCCAAGTATAATTCACCCCTCCACTTT
j_gene: TRBJ1-6
d_gene: -
abundance: many
v_gene: TRBV7-6

CDR3aa: CASSLSPKGYEQYF
CDR3nt: TGTGCCAGCAGCTTGAGTCCCAAAGGCTACGAGCAGTACTTC
j_gene: TRBJ2-7
d_gene: -
abundance: many
v_gene: TRBV5-5

CDR3aa: CASSEGQISNQPQHF
CDR3nt: TGTGCCAGCAGTGAAGGGCAGATCAGCAATCAGCCCCAGCATTTT
j_gene: TRBJ1-5
d_gene: -
abundance: many
v_gene: TRBV6-1

CDR3aa: CASSSGETQYF
CDR3nt: TGCGCCAGCAGCTCCGGGGAGACCCAGTACTTC
j_gene: TRBJ2-5
d_gene: -
abundance: few
v_gene: TRBV5-1

CDR3aa: CASSPGQGGVNQPQHF
CDR3nt: TGCGCCAGCAGCCCAGGACAGGGTGGCGTAAATCAGCCCCAGCATTTT
j_gene: TRBJ1-5
d_gene: TRBD1
abundance: many
v_gene: TRBV5-1

CDR3aa: CASMELTSTEAFF
CDR3nt: TGTGCCAGCATGGAATTGACGAGCACTGAAGCTTTCTTT
j_gene: TRBJ1-1
d_gene: -
abundance: many
v_gene: TRBV2

CDR3aa: CASSSLGTSNEQFF
CDR3nt: TGTGCCAGCAGCTCCCTAGGGACTAGCAATGAGCAGTTCTTC
j_gene: TRBJ2-1
d_gene: TRBD2
abundance: few
v_gene: TRBV7-3

CDR3aa: CASSLKTGGTDTQYF
CDR3nt: TGTGCCAGCAGCTTAAAAACAGGGGGTACAGATACGCAGTATTTT
j_gene: TRBJ2-3
d_gene: TRBD1
abundance: few
v_gene: TRBV11-3

CDR3aa: CASSQETGNEQFF
CDR3nt: TGTGCCAGCAGCCAGGAGACGGGAAATGAGCAGTTCTTC
j_gene: TRBJ2-1
d_gene: -
abundance: many
v_gene: TRBV7-2

CDR3aa: CASSLDPTYQETQYF
CDR3nt: TGTGCCAGCAGCTTGGACCCAACGTACCAAGAGACCCAGTACTTC
j_gene: TRBJ2-5
d_gene: -
abundance: few
v_gene: TRBV7-2

CDR3aa: CASSLGGPNTGELFF
CDR3nt: TGTGCCAGCAGCTTAGGGGGCCCGAACACCGGGGAGCTGTTTTTT
j_gene: TRBJ2-2
d_gene: -
abundance: many
v_gene: TRBV11-3

CDR3aa: CASSSTGVAGEQYF
CDR3nt: TGCGCCAGCAGCTCCACAGGGGTAGCAGGCGAGCAGTACTTC
j_gene: TRBJ2-7
d_gene: TRBD1
abundance: -
v_gene: TRBV5-1

CDR3aa: CSARTGVFGNTIYF
CDR3nt: TGCAGTGCTCGGACAGGGGTTTTTGGAAACACCATATATTTT
j_gene: TRBJ1-3
d_gene: TRBD1
abundance: many
v_gene: TRBV20-1

CDR3aa: CASSQDGSSGANVLTF
CDR3nt: TGTGCCAGCAGCCAAGATGGGAGCTCTGGGGCCAACGTCCTGACTTTC
j_gene: TRBJ2-6
d_gene: -
abundance: medium-sized
v_gene: TRBV4-2

CDR3aa: CASSMGNRKSFPYSYNEQFF
CDR3nt: TGTGCCAGTAGTATGGGGAACAGGAAGTCTTTCCCCTACTCCTACAATGAGCAGTTCTTC
j_gene: TRBJ2-1
d_gene: -
abundance: many
v_gene: TRBV19

CDR3aa: CASSLEGGAVTIYF
CDR3nt: TGTGCCAGCAGCTTAGAAGGGGGCGCGGTCACCATATATTTT
j_gene: TRBJ1-3
d_gene: TRBD1
abundance: many
v_gene: TRBV7-9

CDR3aa: CASSLERKDTQYF
CDR3nt: TGTGCCAGCAGCTTAGAAAGGAAAGATACGCAGTATTTT
j_gene: TRBJ2-3
d_gene: -
abundance: few
v_gene: TRBV11-2

CDR3aa: CASSLMGRTEAFF
CDR3nt: TGTGCCAGCAGTTTGATGGGGCGTACTGAAGCTTTCTTT
j_gene: TRBJ1-1
d_gene: -
abundance: few
v_gene: TRBV12-3/TRBV12-4

CDR3aa: CASSHSQPQHF
CDR3nt: TGTGCCAGCAGTCATTCTCAGCCCCAGCATTTT
j_gene: TRBJ1-5
d_gene: -
abundance: -
v_gene: TRBV28

CDR3aa: CASSPDGLASSREQFF
CDR3nt: TGTGCCAGTAGTCCAGATGGACTAGCGAGTTCAAGAGAGCAGTTCTTC
j_gene: TRBJ2-1
d_gene: TRBD2
abundance: -
v_gene: TRBV19

CDR3aa: CASVSGTGSPGNTIYF
CDR3nt: TGTGCCAGCGTCTCCGGGACAGGGTCACCTGGAAACACCATATATTTT
j_gene: TRBJ1-3
d_gene: TRBD1
abundance: many
v_gene: TRBV2

CDR3aa: CASSSSGRDSYEQYF
CDR3nt: TGTGCCAGCTCATCCTCGGGCAGGGACTCCTACGAGCAGTACTTC
j_gene: TRBJ2-7
d_gene: -
abundance: many
v_gene: TRBV6-5

CDR3aa: CASSRASGSYNEQFF
CDR3nt: TGTGCCAGCAGCCGCGCCAGCGGGTCCTACAATGAGCAGTTCTTC
j_gene: TRBJ2-1
d_gene: -
abundance: many
v_gene: TRBV28

CDR3aa: CASSLGRPVNGYTF
CDR3nt: TGTGCCAGCAGCTTAGGGCGGCCGGTTAATGGCTACACCTTC
j_gene: TRBJ1-2
d_gene: -
abundance: few
v_gene: TRBV7-9

CDR3aa: CSARHSAEAFF
CDR3nt: TGCAGTGCTAGACACTCCGCTGAAGCTTTCTTT
j_gene: TRBJ1-1
d_gene: -
abundance: -
v_gene: TRBV20-1

CDR3aa: CASSQDFGVTYEQYF
CDR3nt: TGTGCCAGCAGCCAAGATTTCGGGGTGACCTACGAGCAGTACTTC
j_gene: TRBJ2-7
d_gene: -
abundance: many
v_gene: TRBV4-2

CDR3aa: CASSYIFNQETQYF
CDR3nt: TGTGCCAGCAGTTACATCTTTAACCAAGAGACCCAGTACTTC
j_gene: TRBJ2-5
d_gene: -
abundance: many
v_gene: TRBV6-2/TRBV6-3

CDR3aa: CASAPGGYEQYF
CDR3nt: TGTGCTAGTGCCCCCGGGGGGTACGAGCAGTACTTC
j_gene: TRBJ2-7
d_gene: TRBD2
abundance: -
v_gene: TRBV12-5

CDR3aa: CASTPETRRNYGYTF
CDR3nt: TGTGCCAGCACTCCCGAAACTCGACGGAACTATGGCTACACCTTC
j_gene: TRBJ1-2
d_gene: -
abundance: many
v_gene: TRBV6-6

CDR3aa: CATADRDGTDTQYF
CDR3nt: TGTGCCACGGCCGACAGGGACGGCACAGATACGCAGTATTTT
j_gene: TRBJ2-3
d_gene: TRBD1
abundance: -
v_gene: TRBV10-3